The T cell receptor (beta chain) under discussion was sequenced for a study of cytomegalovirus exposure and HLA in healthy donors. The CDR3 contains 10 residues. After removal of 11 bases from V and 7 bases from J, the junction contained 4 bases not matched to a gene. Study-wide findings and caveats: The productive fraction for most TCR beta V segments was about 90% or about 30% in an earlier analysis. In a later analysis, HLA-associated beta chains showed higher expansion and lower generation probabilities than comparable chains. HLA alleles showed associations with 16,951 TCR beta sequences in a later analysis, at a 0.05 false discovery rate. TCR beta sequences reportedly predicted most subjects' HLA-A and HLA-B alleles accurately.

60 Vbeta and 13 Jbeta primers were used in PCR. Some clones are missing from TCRdb's copy, which holds only in-frame ones; the method was immunoSEQ multiplex PCR. The profile shows approximately 200,000 clones, almost 85% of them singletons. Regarding this clone: The antigen is not known.

Sequencing was done on a sample of PBMCs. The sequence was obtained from a boy between 10 and 17 years old in good health and CMV-seronegative. The chain is built from TRBV23-1 and TRBJ1-2; TRBD1 aligns across 7 bases. TRBV23-1 qualifies as an ORF whose function is uncertain. In DNA form, the CDR3 reads TGCGCCTATAAGGGGGCTGGCTACACCTTC. Its translation: CAYKGAGYTF.